This T cell receptor (beta chain) was captured by sequencing in a study of control samples from healthy donors and cancer patients. The repertoire was sequenced with immunoSEQ multiplex PCR; TCRdb's copy has only in-frame clones and lacks some. The table shows about 150,000 clones, with 85% to 95% occurring only once. This CDR3 has 13 amino acids. V was clipped by 2 bases and J by 2 bases, with 7 bases between them. Looked up from germline, CDR1 is GTSNPN and CDR2 is SVGIG (reference sequence). As for this clone: In the same sample, other DNA sequences code for this CDR3.

What was sequenced was blood. This chain uses TRBV30 with TRBJ1-3; TRBD1 is a possible D gene (5 bases). The receptor was isolated from a man aged 35-49 years in good health. CDR3: CAWSRGAGNTIYF. For the CDR3, the DNA is TGTGCCTGGAGTCGGGGGGCTGGAAACACCATATATTTT.